This T cell receptor (beta chain) was found in a study of cytomegalovirus exposure and HLA in healthy donors. The CDR3 covers 16 residues. Germline CDR1 is MNHEY and CDR2 is SVGAGI. V was pared by 0 bases and J by 4 bases, with 4 bases of the junction left unmatched. PCR amplification relied on 60 Vbeta primers (plus 13 Jbeta primers). Method: immunoSEQ multiplex PCR; TCRdb's copy keeps in-frame clones and lacks some. The table shows about 190,000 clones, with roughly 81% occurring only once. The chain recombines TRBV6-5 with TRBJ2-7; 12 bases map to TRBD2. Sequencing used PBMCs. This sequence originates from a woman aged 30 to 39 in good health and CMV-seropositive. The CDR3 here is CASSYSRLAGGYEQYF. The CDR3 region has the DNA TGTGCCAGCAGTTACTCGCGGCTAGCGGGGGGGTACGAGCAGTACTTC.